The 10 T cell receptor beta chains given below trace back to one sample, sequenced in a study of blood T cells in healthy people across ages (dated by TCRdb to 2015 to 2017). Receptor amplification or capture employed 5' RACE. Sequenced using an Illumina HiSeq 2500. A second PCR of roughly 6 to 12 cycles was performed with a sample-barcoded 5' primer and a J-beta primer mix. Starting from the raw public reads, TCRdb applied fastp trimming at Q25, assembled clones with MiXCR and retained in-frame beta chains. Each CDR3 protein gets just one entry, which takes the most common genes and DNA from the rows behind it. Recorded for this sample are fewer than 1,000,000 distinct CDR3 sequences; around 42% of them occurred a single time. Jointly, the top ten make up around 21% of the sample. Input material: blood. These receptors were taken from a man in his 60s in good health.

This chain links TRBV7-9 with TRBJ2-1, with a tentative D call TRBD1 (6 bases). The tail of the sequence fits TRBJ2-7 better, so the J call may be wrong. This CDR3 is built from 16 residues. Germline V gives CDR1 SEHNR, CDR2 FQNEAQ (reference sequence). The DNA of the CDR3 is TGTGCCAGCAGCCTCGACAGGACAAGCTCCTACAATGAGCAGTACTTC. Its protein is CASSLDRTSSYNEQYF.

This clonotype was counted only a few times. The CDR3 nucleotides are TGTGCCACCCAGTGGAACACTGAAGCTTTCTTT. Protein sequence: CATQWNTEAFF. The rearrangement joins TRBV6-5 to TRBJ1-1; no definite D call. CDR1 and CDR2 (germline): MNHEY, SVGAGI. Trimming left V 10 bases short and J 1 base short, with 7 bases between. The CDR3 covers 11 residues.

This clonotype was seen ten or more times. The V and J genes are TRBV18 and TRBJ2-7, with TRBD2 matching over 13 bases. V gave up 3 bases and J gave up 2 bases; unmatched junction bases: 4. The CDR3 runs 16 residues. The germline V gene has CDR1 KGHSH and CDR2 LQKENI. CDR3 sequence: CASSPPGLAGAYEQYF. In nucleotides, the CDR3 is TGTGCCAGCTCACCCCCCGGACTAGCGGGGGCCTACGAGCAGTACTTC. Full variable domain (remainder filled in from reference TRBV18 and TRBJ2-7): NAGVMQNPRHLVRRRGQEARLRCSPMKGHSHVYWYRQLPEEGLKFMVYLQKENIIDESGMPKERFSAEFPKEGPSILRIQQVVRGDSAAYFCASSPPGLAGAYEQYFGPGTRLTVT.

The CDR3 sequence is CASSEITTGVGTNEKLFF. The CDR3, as DNA: TGTGCCAGCAGTGAGATCACGACAGGGGTGGGCACTAATGAAAAACTGTTTTTT. This chain joins TRBV6-1 and TRBJ1-4; 8 bases line up with TRBD1. V dropped 3 bases and J dropped 2; count of bases not matched to a gene: 11. CDR3 length: 18 amino acids. CDR1 is MNHNS and CDR2 is SASEGT in the germline V gene.

In its sample, this clonotype was seen many times. The chain recombines TRBV27 with TRBJ2-7; weak D call: TRBD2 (5 bases). Trimming removed 0 bases from V and 7 bases from J, with 10 bases in between. Germline assignment: CDR1 MNHEY and CDR2 SMNVEV (reference sequence). CDR3 length: 13 amino acids. CDR3 nucleotides: TGTGCCAGCAGTTTATCGGAGGCCGGGGAGCAGTACTTC. This gives the protein CASSLSEAGEQYF.

V is TRBV15 and J is TRBJ2-3; 10 bases are a match to TRBD1. The CDR3 sequence is 15 residues long. The germline gives CDR1 LNHNV, CDR2 YYDKDF (reference sequence). J gave up 3 bases and V 8 bases, and 8 bases lay outside the gene matches. CDR3 region: CATLETGGLTDTQYF. CDR3 nucleotides: TGTGCCACCCTTGAGACAGGGGGCTTAACAGATACGCAGTATTTT.

This clonotype was counted many times. The V call is TRBV29-1, the J call TRBJ2-7, with D possibly TRBD1 on 6 matching bases. Trimming stripped 5 bases from V and 3 bases from J, with 20 bases between. Germline loops: CDR1 SQVTM, CDR2 ANQGSEA. The CDR3 has 15 amino acids. CDR3 in DNA: TGCAGCGTTCCAGGTCCGGCAGGGGATGACTACGAGCAGTACTTC. Protein sequence: CSVPGPAGDDYEQYF.

Concerning this clonotype itself: This sequence may be a read error, since a much larger clone differs from it by one base. The chain recombines TRBV5-1 with TRBJ2-3; D remains unclear. V was trimmed by 4 bases and J by 6 bases, leaving 15 bases between them. Germline loops: CDR1 SGHRS, CDR2 YFSETQ. This CDR3 is built from 14 residues. The CDR3 sequence: CASSPAASSDTQYF. Written as DNA, the CDR3 is TGCGCCAGCAGCCCGGCGGCAAGCAGTGATACGCAGTATTTT.

The chain uses TRBV20-1 and TRBJ2-1, with 7 bases that match TRBD2. The CDR3 spans 15 residues. V dropped 6 bases and J dropped 0; count of bases not matched to a gene: 8. CDR1 is DFQATT, CDR2 SNEGSKA, per germline (reference sequence). The CDR3 DNA is TGCAGTGCCCACAGCGGGGTCAGCTCCTACAATGAGCAGTTCTTC. Encoded protein: CSAHSGVSSYNEQFF.

This sequence joins TRBV7-9 and TRBJ2-1; 7 bases map to TRBD1. Germline V gene sequence: CDR1 SEHNR, CDR2 FQNEAQ (reference sequence). The CDR3 contains 15 residues. Germline trimming cut 3 bases from V and 9 bases from J; bases unmatched to any gene: 11. The CDR3 nucleotides are TGTGCCAGCAGCTTTAACAGTCTACAGGGGTCTGAGCAGTTCTTC. Translated: CASSFNSLQGSEQFF.